The 17 T cell receptor beta chains listed next were all sequenced from one sample in a study of CD8 T cells in ankylosing spondylitis (TCRdb year 2017). The library came from 5' RACE. Sequenced using an Illumina HiSeq 2500. TCRdb cleaned the public reads at Q25 with fastp, built clones with MiXCR and kept in-frame beta chains. Here each entry gathers all rows of one CDR3 protein and keeps the most common genes and DNA. This sample lists 150,000 to 200,000 distinct CDR3 sequences; approximately 10% were detected once. The top ten hold 29% of the sample. Sequences were obtained from blood, either unsorted or a sorted T cell fraction (not recorded which). These receptors were taken from a male donor with ankylosing spondylitis or in good health (not recorded which).

This clonotype was observed at least ten times. The J gene is TRBJ2-2, the V gene TRBV9; tentatively, D is TRBD2 (6 bases). This CDR3 has 14 amino acids. V was cut by 0 bases and J by 7 bases, with 10 bases left in between. Germline CDR1 reads SGDLS; CDR2 reads YYNGEE. The CDR3 is CASSVAAGIGELFF. DNA for the CDR3: TGTGCCAGCAGCGTAGCGGCGGGGATCGGGGAGCTGTTTTTT.

The table lists this clonotype with a few counts. The chain employs TRBV11-2 and TRBJ1-2; D remains unclear. CDR3 size: 13 residues. The V end was cut by 1 base, the J end by 7 bases, with 10 bases between. Germline V gives CDR1 SGHAT, CDR2 FQNNGV. The chain's CDR3 is CASSLVGGFGYTF. The CDR3 bases are TGTGCCAGCAGCTTAGTCGGAGGGTTTGGCTACACCTTC.

Written as DNA, the CDR3 is TGTGCCAGCTCACCGGGGACTATTGACGAGTCTGAGCAGTTCTTC. Translated, it gives CASSPGTIDESEQFF. The chain uses TRBV18 and TRBJ2-1; 7 bases are a match to TRBD2. V shed 3 bases and J 9 bases; nucleotides not matched to a gene: 11. The CDR3 is 15 amino acids. Germline V gene lookup returns CDR1 KGHSH and CDR2 LQKENI. The complete variable domain, with remaining parts taken from reference TRBV18 and TRBJ2-1, reads NAGVMQNPRHLVRRRGQEARLRCSPMKGHSHVYWYRQLPEEGLKFMVYLQKENIIDESGMPKERFSAEFPKEGPSILRIQQVVRGDSAAYFCASSPGTIDESEQFFGPGTRLTVL.

This clonotype has at least ten counts. The chain has TRBV6-5 and TRBJ1-2; TRBD1 agrees at 7 bases. This CDR3 has 15 residues. Germline CDR1 and CDR2: MNHEY and SVGAGI. The V and J ends lost 4 bases and 4 bases, in that order; junction bases with no gene match: 9. The DNA of the CDR3 is TGTGCCAGCAGTTTACCGGGACAGTTCTTCTATGGCTACACCTTC. Its protein product is CASSLPGQFFYGYTF.

The rearrangement uses TRBV19 and TRBJ2-2, with D possibly matching TRBD1 (6 bases). Trimming removed 6 bases from V and 6 bases from J, with 23 bases in between. From germline, CDR1 is LNHDA and CDR2 SQIVND (reference sequence). The CDR3 runs to 17 residues. The CDR3 bases are TGTGCCAGTAGCGCACCGGGACACCCCAATAGAGCCGGGGAGCTGTTTTTT. It is translated as CASSAPGHPNRAGELFF. The entire variable domain, with the rest obtained from reference TRBV19 and TRBJ2-2, is as follows: DGGITQSPKYLFRKEGQNVTLSCEQNLNHDAMYWYRQDPGQGLRLIYYSQIVNDFQKGDIAEGYSVSREKKESFPLTVTSAQKNPTAFYLCASSAPGHPNRAGELFFGEGSRLTVL.

This clonotype showed up many times. The chain carries TRBV12-3 or TRBV12-4 and TRBJ1-2; no clear D gene. The CDR3 spans 13 residues. V lost 7 bases and J lost 8, with 17 bases in between. DNA for the CDR3: TGTGCCAGCAAACCCGGGCAGCGCTACGGCTACACCTTC. Residues: CASKPGQRYGYTF.

This clonotype has a count of ten or more. The genes are TRBV20-1 and TRBJ1-2; D gene unclear. This CDR3 spans 12 amino acids. The V gene's germline CDR1 is DFQATT and CDR2 SNEGSKA (reference sequence). V was cut by 5 bases and J by 3 bases, with 10 bases left in between. The CDR3 DNA is TGCAGTGCTTTGGCAGTTGACTATGGCTACACCTTC. It translates to CSALAVDYGYTF.

This clonotype appeared many times. The V call is TRBV4-2, the J call TRBJ2-6; D gene unclear. This CDR3 has 15 residues. The germline V gene has CDR1 LGHNA and CDR2 YNFKEQ. Trimming took 2 bases from V and 0 from J, leaving 5 bases between them. The CDR3 loop is CASSQISSGANVLTF. The CDR3 DNA follows: TGTGCCAGCAGCCAAATTTCCTCTGGGGCCAACGTCCTGACTTTC.

The table lists this clonotype with a count of one. V is TRBV2 and J is TRBJ2-7; 9 nucleotides align to TRBD2. This CDR3 is 13 amino acids long. Germline CDR1 is SNHLY and CDR2 is FYNNEI. J gave up 0 bases and V 10 bases, and 4 bases lay outside the gene matches. In nucleotides, the CDR3 is TGTGCCATTCTTAGCGGGAGCTCCTACGAGCAGTACTTC. Translating it yields CAILSGSSYEQYF.

There are many counts of this clonotype. The chain uses TRBV20-1 and TRBJ1-1, with D perhaps matching TRBD1 (5 bases). Trimming took off 0 bases at V and 4 bases at J, with 21 bases between the two ends. CDR3 length: 17 residues. Germline CDR1 DFQATT, CDR2 SNEGSKA (reference sequence). This CDR3 reads CSARDLGSSEGITEAFF. The DNA of the CDR3 is TGCAGTGCTAGAGATCTTGGGTCTTCGGAGGGGATCACTGAAGCTTTCTTT.

This clonotype was detected ten times or more. The chain uses TRBV12-3 or TRBV12-4 and TRBJ1-2; weak D call: TRBD1 (5 bases). This CDR3 contains 14 residues. With 5 bases removed from V and 2 bases from J, the gap between germline ends came to 12 bases. The CDR3 loop reads CASSPGTENYGYTF. The CDR3 bases are TGTGCCAGCAGTCCCGGGACGGAGAACTATGGCTACACCTTC.

The CDR3 here is CASSLTGSVNTIYF. CDR3 in DNA: TGTGCCAGCAGTCTAACAGGGAGCGTAAACACCATATATTTT. V is TRBV7-2 and J is TRBJ1-3; a possible D gene is TRBD1 (6 bases). The CDR3 has 14 amino acids. Trimming shortened V by 6 bases and J by 6 bases, and 15 bases separated the two germline ends. CDR1 and CDR2 from the germline V gene are SGHTA and FQGNSA.

This clonotype was found many times. The chain couples TRBV12-3 or TRBV12-4 to TRBJ1-1; 7 bases match TRBD1. V lost 5 bases and J lost 10; bases outside the gene matches: 16. The CDR3 loop spans 15 amino acids. The CDR3 reads CASSPRGTAHKGAFF. The CDR3 DNA is TGTGCCAGCAGTCCAAGGGGGACAGCCCACAAAGGAGCTTTCTTT.

This clonotype was found many times. J is TRBJ2-5 and V is TRBV7-6; D tentatively fits TRBD1 or TRBD2 (5 bases each). The germline CDR1 and CDR2 sequences are SGHVS and FNYEAQ. CDR3 size: 15 residues. Trimming removed 5 bases from V and 5 bases from J, with 18 bases in between. This CDR3 is CASSDRDQVGETQYF. CDR3 in DNA: TGTGCCAGCAGCGACCGGGACCAAGTGGGGGAGACCCAGTACTTC.

This clonotype was seen ten or more times. The chain links TRBV20-1 to TRBJ1-2; possible D gene TRBD1, 6 bases. This CDR3 has 12 amino acids. Trimming removed 1 base at V and 5 bases at J, with 8 bases between. The germline CDR1 and CDR2 sequences are DFQATT and SNEGSKA (reference sequence). CDR3 DNA sequence: TGCAGTGCTAGAGGGCAGGGGTATGGCTACACCTTC. Translated, it gives CSARGQGYGYTF.

This clonotype was seen many times. Germline and junction disagree at one end, which may indicate a read error. The rearrangement links TRBV5-1 to TRBJ1-2, with 8 positions matching TRBD1. The CDR3 runs 16 residues. In germline, CDR1 is SGHRS, CDR2 YFSETQ. As DNA, the CDR3 is TGCGCCAGCAGCTTTGGACAGGGTTTCTATAACGATGGCTACACCTTC. Translation: CASSFGQGFYNDGYTF.

The J gene is TRBJ2-5, the V gene TRBV7-9; TRBD1 aligns across 8 bases. The CDR3 covers 16 residues. The V segment lost 0 bases and the J segment 1 base; nucleotides outside the gene matches: 4. Germline values: CDR1 SEHNR, CDR2 FQNEAQ (reference sequence). The DNA for the CDR3 is TGTGCCAGCAGCTTAGCCCGGACAGGGTCCCAAGAGACCCAGTACTTC. Translated, it gives CASSLARTGSQETQYF. The full variable domain, with the rest looked up from reference TRBV7-9 and TRBJ2-5, is DTGVSQNPRHKITKRGQNVTFRCDPISEHNRLYWYRQTLGQGPEFLTYFQNEAQLEKSRLLSDRFSAERPKGSFSTLEIQRTEQGDSAMYLCASSLARTGSQETQYFGPGTRLLVL.